These 29 T cell receptor beta chains were sequenced from one sample in a study of control samples from healthy donors and cancer patients. Sequencing was performed with immunoSEQ multiplex PCR; in TCRdb, only in-frame clones are kept and a portion is missing. Of roughly 76,000 clones in the sample, 94% are singletons; the top ten hold around 4.9%. Material: blood. These receptors came from a young woman in good health.

The chain is built from TRBV5-1 and TRBJ1-2, with D possibly being TRBD1 (5 bases). V lost 1 base and J 5 bases, leaving 12 bases between the germline ends. Germline V CDR1 and CDR2: SGHRS, YFSETQ. The length of the CDR3 is 14 residues. CDR3 amino acids: CASSLSGTGYGYTF. In DNA, the CDR3 is TGCGCCAGCAGCTTGTCCGGGACGGGGTATGGCTACACCTTC. Together with reference TRBV5-1 and TRBJ1-2, the CDR3 gives the full variable domain: KAGVTQTPRYLIKTRGQQVTLSCSPISGHRSVSWYQQTPGQGLQFLFEYFSETQRNKGNFPGRFSGRQFSNSRSEMNVSTLELGDSALYLCASSLSGTGYGYTFGSGTRLTVV.

V usage is TRBV11-3 and J usage is TRBJ2-7; 8 bases map to TRBD2. CDR3 length: 15 residues. Trimming cost V 5 bases and J 0 bases; bases outside gene matches: 6. Germline CDR1 is SGHNT and CDR2 is YENEEA. CDR3 protein: CASSPGSGASYEQYF. The CDR3 DNA follows: TGTGCCAGCAGCCCGGGTAGCGGGGCCTCCTACGAGCAGTACTTC.

The chain recombines TRBV28 with TRBJ1-4, with a possible D match to TRBD1 (5 bases). The CDR3 contains 17 residues. V was clipped by 5 bases and J by 3 bases, with 19 bases between them. Germline V gene data show CDR1 as MDHEN and CDR2 as SYDVKM. The CDR3 spells CASSPRGGGSPNEKLFF. The CDR3 nucleotides read TGTGCCAGCAGTCCACGGGGTGGGGGTTCACCTAATGAAAAACTGTTTTTT.

The chain employs TRBV19 and TRBJ2-1; possibly TRBD2 for D (6 bases). The CDR3 runs 11 residues. The germline V and J ends were trimmed by 6 bases and 8 bases, with 8 bases remaining between them. Germline-derived CDR1 and CDR2 are LNHDA and SQIVND (reference sequence). The CDR3 coding sequence is TGTGCCAGTAGCGGCGGGGATGAGCAGTTCTTC. Protein product: CASSGGDEQFF.

This clone appeared a single time. The chain is built from TRBV5-1 and TRBJ1-5; possibly TRBD1 for D (6 bases). Between the trimmed V and J ends, which lost 4 bases and 7 bases, there was a span of 18 bases. CDR1 and CDR2 from the germline V gene are SGHRS and YFSETQ. The CDR3 is 15 residues long. CDR3 loop: CASSQGTGQSQPQHF. The CDR3 nucleotides read TGCGCCAGCAGCCAGGGAACTGGACAGTCCCAGCCCCAGCATTTT. The whole variable domain, filled in from reference TRBV5-1 and TRBJ1-5, reads KAGVTQTPRYLIKTRGQQVTLSCSPISGHRSVSWYQQTPGQGLQFLFEYFSETQRNKGNFPGRFSGRQFSNSRSEMNVSTLELGDSALYLCASSQGTGQSQPQHFGDGTRLSIL.

V gene TRBV19 combines with J gene TRBJ1-1; tentative D call: TRBD1 (6 bases). The length of the CDR3 is 15 residues. V gave up 3 bases and J gave up 3 bases, with 14 bases separating them. In germline, CDR1 is LNHDA, CDR2 SQIVND (reference sequence). CDR3 nucleotides: TGTGCCAGTAGTATCGAAGTGGACAGCCACACTGAAGCTTTCTTT. Translation: CASSIEVDSHTEAFF. Based on the CDR3 plus reference TRBV19 and TRBJ1-1, the full variable domain is DGGITQSPKYLFRKEGQNVTLSCEQNLNHDAMYWYRQDPGQGLRLIYYSQIVNDFQKGDIAEGYSVSREKKESFPLTVTSAQKNPTAFYLCASSIEVDSHTEAFFGQGTRLTVV.

This rearrangement joins TRBV5-4 to TRBJ1-2; TRBD1 might be the D (5 bases). Trimming took off 0 bases at V and 5 bases at J, with 14 bases between the two ends. CDR3 length equals 15 residues. Germline assignment: CDR1 SGHNT and CDR2 YYREEE (reference sequence). Here the CDR3 reads CASSLASGKGYGYTF. As DNA, the CDR3 is TGTGCCAGCAGCTTGGCATCAGGAAAGGGGTATGGCTACACCTTC.

This clone was observed a handful of times. V usage is TRBV6-5 and J usage is TRBJ1-6; 9 bases align to TRBD1. The CDR3 is made up of 14 amino acids. The junction had 1 base not matched to a gene; V was cut back by 5 bases and J by 5 bases. Germline CDR1 and CDR2: MNHEY and SVGAGI. The CDR3 DNA is TGTGCCAGCAGTAGGACAGGGGATAATTCACCCCTCCACTTT. Its translation is CASSRTGDNSPLHF.

This chain joins TRBV10-3 and TRBJ2-5, with TRBD2 identical over 12 bases. With V trimmed by 2 bases and J by 1 base, 2 bases remained unmatched. Germline V gene data show CDR1 as ENHRY and CDR2 as SYGVKD. The CDR3 sequence is 16 residues long. For the CDR3, the DNA is TGTGCCATCAGTGAGGCTAGCGGGGGGGCCCAAGAGACCCAGTACTTC. It specifies CAISEASGGAQETQYF.

The J gene is TRBJ1-5, the V gene TRBV19; a weak D match, TRBD1 (6 bases). The CDR3 runs 17 residues. CDR1 and CDR2 (germline): LNHDA, SQIVND (reference sequence). V was shortened by 1 base and J by 4 bases, with 17 bases between the two germline ends. The CDR3 region is CASSIVGSGGPNQPQHF. CDR3 DNA sequence: TGTGCCAGTAGTATAGTAGGGTCGGGGGGCCCTAATCAGCCCCAGCATTTT.

The V and J genes are TRBV23-1 and TRBJ2-6; D unclear. TRBV23-1 is given ORF status, its function remaining uncertain. CDR3 length: 12 amino acids. V was cut by 6 bases and J by 3 bases, with 3 bases left in between. CDR3 in amino acids: CASRSGANVLTF. CDR3 DNA: TGCGCCAGCAGAAGTGGGGCCAACGTCCTGACTTTC.

The gene calls are TRBV5-6 and TRBJ1-2, with unresolved D. Germline assignment: CDR1 SGHDT and CDR2 YYEEEE. This CDR3 spans 15 amino acids. The V end lost 2 bases, the J end lost 0 bases, and 11 bases lay between the germline ends. This CDR3 is CASSLTAGPNYGYTF. CDR3 in DNA: TGTGCCAGCAGCTTAACGGCAGGACCTAACTATGGCTACACCTTC.

Only one count was recorded for this clone. This chain uses TRBV4-1 with TRBJ2-2, with 9 bases aligning to TRBD1. CDR3 length equals 16 residues. Trimming cost V 2 bases and J 0 bases; bases outside gene matches: 1. The germline CDR1 and CDR2 sequences are MGHRA and YSYEKL. Here the CDR3 reads CASSQRQGANTGELFF. CDR3 in DNA: TGCGCCAGCAGCCAAAGACAGGGGGCGAACACCGGGGAGCTGTTTTTT.

This clone was seen once. The J gene is TRBJ1-5, the V gene TRBV15; D not certain. CDR1 and CDR2 from the germline V gene are LNHNV and YYDKDF (reference sequence). Trimming took 1 base from V and 5 from J, leaving 15 bases between them. CDR3 length equals 16 residues. The CDR3, as DNA: TGTGCCACCAGCAGAGTCGGACTTCTGGGCGATCAGCCCCAGCATTTT. This codes for CATSRVGLLGDQPQHF.

The CDR3 loop is CASSLVQGQAEGQYF. CDR3 coding DNA: TGCGCCAGCAGCTTGGTCCAGGGTCAGGCTGAGGGGCAGTACTTC. This rearrangement joins TRBV5-1 to TRBJ2-7; possibly TRBD1 or TRBD2 for D (5 bases each). This CDR3 contains 15 residues. V lost 0 bases and J 9 bases, leaving 19 bases between the germline ends. The germline CDR1 and CDR2 sequences are SGHRS and YFSETQ. Supplemented by reference TRBV5-1 and TRBJ2-7, the full variable domain reads KAGVTQTPRYLIKTRGQQVTLSCSPISGHRSVSWYQQTPGQGLQFLFEYFSETQRNKGNFPGRFSGRQFSNSRSEMNVSTLELGDSALYLCASSLVQGQAEGQYFGPGTRLTVT.

The chain employs TRBV10-3 and TRBJ2-3, with 8 bases matching TRBD2. Trimming cost V 0 bases and J 1 base; bases outside gene matches: 15. The CDR3 has 20 amino acids. Germline assignment: CDR1 ENHRY and CDR2 SYGVKD. The CDR3 nucleotides read TGTGCCATCAGTGAGTCGGAAGCGGGGGAGGGCTTCATGGGCACAGATACGCAGTATTTT. The encoded protein is CAISESEAGEGFMGTDTQYF.

The V call is TRBV18, the J call TRBJ1-1; D gene uncertain. V was trimmed by 0 bases and J by 1 base, leaving 9 bases between them. The germline V gene encodes CDR1 KGHSH and CDR2 LQKENI. The CDR3 contains 15 residues. CDR3 in amino acids: CASSPPLLGNTEAFF. DNA for the CDR3: TGTGCCAGCTCACCACCCCTTCTAGGGAACACTGAAGCTTTCTTT.

The chain employs TRBV6-4 and TRBJ2-6, with no clear D. Trimming took 8 bases from V and 2 from J, leaving 7 bases between them. CDR3 length equals 13 residues. Looked up from germline, CDR1 is MRHNA and CDR2 is SNTAGT. The CDR3 reads CASPGTGANVLTF. In nucleotides, the CDR3 is TGTGCCAGCCCTGGGACTGGGGCCAACGTCCTGACTTTC.

The chain is built from TRBV9 and TRBJ2-1; D perhaps matches TRBD2 (6 bases). There are 18 residues in the CDR3. Trimming stripped 0 bases from V and 3 bases from J, with 19 bases between. Germline-derived CDR1 and CDR2 are SGDLS and YYNGEE. CDR3 nucleotides: TGTGCCAGCAGCGTAGCATTTCGGGAGTTAACCTACTACAATGAGCAGTTCTTC. Translated, it gives CASSVAFRELTYYNEQFF.

This chain joins TRBV24-1 and TRBJ2-5, with TRBD1 matching over 7 bases. The V segment lost 4 bases and the J segment 2 bases; nucleotides outside the gene matches: 6. The CDR3 consists of 15 residues. The V gene's germline CDR1 is KGHDR and CDR2 SFDVKD. CDR3 bases: TGTGCCACCAGTGAATCGGGACAGATTCAAGAGACCCAGTACTTC. Protein product: CATSESGQIQETQYF.

The rearrangement links TRBV7-2 to TRBJ1-5; D possibly corresponds to TRBD1 (6 bases). V was pared by 5 bases and J by 5 bases, with 13 bases between. The CDR3 spans 14 residues. Germline lookup yields CDR1 SGHTA and CDR2 FQGNSA. The CDR3 DNA follows: TGTGCCAGCAGCAAGGGGGTTATCGATCAGCCCCAGCATTTT. Amino acid sequence: CASSKGVIDQPQHF.

The chain joins TRBV7-2 to TRBJ1-1, with a weak D call TRBD1 (6 bases). The CDR3 sequence is 14 residues long. V dropped 5 bases and J dropped 3 bases, with 13 bases sitting between them. In germline, CDR1 is SGHTA, CDR2 FQGNSA. CDR3 in amino acids: CASSLDSSDTEAFF. In nucleotides, the CDR3 is TGTGCCAGCAGCCTGGACAGTAGTGACACTGAAGCTTTCTTT. The full variable domain, with the rest looked up from reference TRBV7-2 and TRBJ1-1, is GAGVSQSPSNKVTEKGKDVELRCDPISGHTALYWYRQSLGQGLEFLIYFQGNSAPDKSGLPSDRFSAERTGGSVSTLTIQRTQQEDSAVYLCASSLDSSDTEAFFGQGTRLTVV.

This rearrangement joins TRBV10-2 to TRBJ1-2, with D unclear. The CDR3 covers 13 residues. Trimming removed 2 bases from V and 4 bases from J, with 8 bases in between. Germline CDR1 WSHSY, CDR2 SAAADI. Here the CDR3 reads CASSERVGYGYTF. The CDR3 nucleotides read TGCGCCAGCAGTGAGAGGGTAGGCTATGGCTACACCTTC.

This CDR3 is CASSDGNQPQHF. DNA for the CDR3: TGTGCCAGCAGTGACGGCAATCAGCCCCAGCATTTT. This chain connects TRBV6-1 to TRBJ1-5; no clear D gene. The CDR3 totals 12 residues. Germline loops: CDR1 MNHNS, CDR2 SASEGT. The V gene lost 3 bases and the J gene lost 2 bases, with 2 bases spanning the gap.

This clone was seen only once. The V call is TRBV5-6, the J call TRBJ1-3; a possible D gene is TRBD1 (5 bases). The V gene's germline CDR1 is SGHDT and CDR2 YYEEEE. Deletions cut 4 bases from V and 0 bases from J, with 8 bases between. The CDR3 length is 14 residues. CDR3 coding DNA: TGTGCCAGCAGCCGACAGACCTCTGGAAACACCATATATTTT. Residues: CASSRQTSGNTIYF.

The chain carries TRBV9 and TRBJ2-2; D unresolved. This CDR3 region has 16 residues. CDR1 and CDR2 (germline): SGDLS, YYNGEE. V lost 0 bases, J lost 4 bases, and 13 bases lay in between. DNA for the CDR3: TGTGCCAGCAGCGTAGCCCCCCAATCATTCACCGGGGAGCTGTTTTTT. Translated: CASSVAPQSFTGELFF.

This clone came up once. The V gene is TRBV6-5, the J gene TRBJ1-4; no clear D. Germline V CDR1 and CDR2: MNHEY, SVGAGI. CDR3 length: 14 residues. The V and J ends lost 10 bases and 10 bases respectively, with 22 bases between them. The CDR3 DNA reads as TGTGCCACCCTCCCGGATTTCCTTGTCGGAAAACTGTTTTTT. It is translated as CATLPDFLVGKLFF.

V gene TRBV2 combines with J gene TRBJ2-1; D ambiguous. The CDR3 is 14 amino acids. Looked up from germline, CDR1 is SNHLY and CDR2 is FYNNEI. Trimming removed 8 bases at V and 8 bases at J, with 19 bases between. CDR3: CASHGVKGPYEQFF. The CDR3 DNA is TGTGCCAGCCACGGCGTGAAAGGCCCTTATGAGCAGTTCTTC.

V is TRBV9 and J is TRBJ2-7; possible D gene TRBD1, 5 bases. Per germline, CDR1 SGDLS and CDR2 YYNGEE. V lost 2 bases, J lost 2 bases, and 8 bases lay in between. The CDR3 consists of 13 residues. DNA of the CDR3: TGTGCCAGCAGCGTGGACACGACCTACGAGCAGTACTTC. It is translated as CASSVDTTYEQYF.